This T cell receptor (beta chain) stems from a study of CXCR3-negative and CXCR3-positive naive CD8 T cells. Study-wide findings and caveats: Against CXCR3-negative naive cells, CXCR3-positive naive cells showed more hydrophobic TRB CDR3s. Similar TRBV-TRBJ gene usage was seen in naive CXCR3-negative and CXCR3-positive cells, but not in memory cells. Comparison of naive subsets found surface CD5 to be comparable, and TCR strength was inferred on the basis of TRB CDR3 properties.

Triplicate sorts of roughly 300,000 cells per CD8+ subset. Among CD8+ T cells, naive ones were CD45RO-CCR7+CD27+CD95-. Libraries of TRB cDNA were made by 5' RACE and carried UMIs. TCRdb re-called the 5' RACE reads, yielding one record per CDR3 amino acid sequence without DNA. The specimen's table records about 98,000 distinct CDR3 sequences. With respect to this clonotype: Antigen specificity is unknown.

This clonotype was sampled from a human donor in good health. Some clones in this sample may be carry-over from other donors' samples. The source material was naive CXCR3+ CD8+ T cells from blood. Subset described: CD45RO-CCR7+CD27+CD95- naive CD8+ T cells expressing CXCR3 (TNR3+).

This CDR3 reads CSVEGDSTDTQYF. V is TRBV29-1 and J is TRBJ2-3; TCRdb outputs TRBD1, but without DNA this stays unchecked. The CDR3 is 13 amino acids. Looked up from germline, CDR1 is SQVTM and CDR2 is ANQGSEA.